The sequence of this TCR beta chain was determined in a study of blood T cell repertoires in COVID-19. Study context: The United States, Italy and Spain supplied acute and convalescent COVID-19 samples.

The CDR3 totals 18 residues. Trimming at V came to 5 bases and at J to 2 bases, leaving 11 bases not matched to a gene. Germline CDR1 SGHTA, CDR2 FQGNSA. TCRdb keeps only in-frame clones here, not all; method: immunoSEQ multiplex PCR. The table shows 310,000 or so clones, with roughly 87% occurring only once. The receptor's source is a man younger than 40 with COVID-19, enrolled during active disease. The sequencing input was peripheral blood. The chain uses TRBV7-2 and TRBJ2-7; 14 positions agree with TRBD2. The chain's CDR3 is CASSVGLAGGPTPYEQYF. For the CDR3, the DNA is TGTGCCAGCAGCGTCGGACTAGCGGGGGGTCCGACCCCCTACGAGCAGTACTTC.